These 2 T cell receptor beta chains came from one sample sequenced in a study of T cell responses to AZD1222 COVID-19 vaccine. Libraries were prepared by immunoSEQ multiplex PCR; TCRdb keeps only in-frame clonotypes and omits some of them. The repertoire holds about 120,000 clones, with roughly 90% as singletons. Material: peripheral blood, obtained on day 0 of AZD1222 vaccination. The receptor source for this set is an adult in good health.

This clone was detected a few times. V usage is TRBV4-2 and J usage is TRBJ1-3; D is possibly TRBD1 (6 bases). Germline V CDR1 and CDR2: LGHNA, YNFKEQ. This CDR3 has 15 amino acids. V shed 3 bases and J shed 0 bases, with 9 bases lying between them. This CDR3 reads CASSHGQFSGNTIYF. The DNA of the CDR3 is TGTGCCAGCAGCCACGGACAGTTCTCTGGAAACACCATATATTTT.

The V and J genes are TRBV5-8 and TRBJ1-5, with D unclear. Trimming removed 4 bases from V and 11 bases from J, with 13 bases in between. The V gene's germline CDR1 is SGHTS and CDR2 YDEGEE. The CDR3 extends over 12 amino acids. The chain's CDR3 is CASSTYTASQHF. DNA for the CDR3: TGTGCCAGCAGCACGTATACAGCGTCCCAGCATTTT.